A single sample is the source of the 12 T cell receptor beta chains below, sequenced in a study of blood T cell repertoires in COVID-19. Profiled with immunoSEQ multiplex PCR; TCRdb holds only in-frame clones, not every one. Of just over 350,000 clones listed, roughly 90% are singletons. Sequenced input: PBMCs or T cells enriched from blood (not recorded which). The receptor source for this set is a woman aged 30 to 39 who had recovered from COVID-19.

This clone appeared a few times. CDR3 sequence: CASSQVGGPRSPLHF. The CDR3 DNA reads as TGTGCCAGCAGCCAAGTGGGGGGGCCGAGATCACCCCTCCACTTT. V and J are TRBV14 and TRBJ1-6; D may be TRBD1 (6 bases). This CDR3 region has 15 residues. V dropped 1 base and J dropped 10 bases, with 14 bases sitting between them. Germline assignment: CDR1 SGHDN and CDR2 FVKESK.

The chain joins TRBV19 to TRBJ1-2; D is unresolved. Germline-derived CDR1 and CDR2 are LNHDA and SQIVND (reference sequence). The length of the CDR3 is 11 residues. Trimming removed 6 bases from V and 2 bases from J, with 4 bases in between. CDR3: CASRENYGYTF. CDR3 DNA: TGTGCCAGTAGGGAGAACTATGGCTACACCTTC.

This rearrangement joins TRBV12-3 or TRBV12-4 to TRBJ1-1; D not resolved. The CDR3 totals 13 residues. V was shortened by 6 bases and J by 2 bases, with 10 bases between the two germline ends. The CDR3 nucleotides are TGTGCCAGCAGAGAGTCGAGTAACACTGAAGCTTTCTTT. This translates into CASRESSNTEAFF.

The chain links TRBV7-9 to TRBJ2-1, with D unresolved. The germline V and J ends were trimmed by 3 bases and 3 bases, with 6 bases remaining between them. Germline CDR1 is SEHNR and CDR2 is FQNEAQ (reference sequence). This CDR3 region has 13 residues. This CDR3 reads CASSLEFYNEQFF. The CDR3 region has the DNA TGTGCCAGCAGCTTGGAGTTCTACAATGAGCAGTTCTTC.

The chain has TRBV6-5 and TRBJ2-7, with TRBD2 matching 12 bases. Germline assignment: CDR1 MNHEY and CDR2 SVGAGI. Germline trimming cut 7 bases from V and 4 bases from J; bases unmatched to any gene: 5. This CDR3 spans 14 amino acids. DNA of the CDR3: TGTGCCAGCATTACTAGCGGGGGGCCTTACGAGCAGTACTTC. Translating gives CASITSGGPYEQYF.

The chain employs TRBV14 and TRBJ2-1; no firm D call. The germline gives CDR1 SGHDN, CDR2 FVKESK. The CDR3 sequence is 14 residues long. V lost 1 base and J 0 bases, leaving 4 bases between the germline ends. The CDR3 here is CASSQGSSYNEQFF. The CDR3 DNA is TGTGCCAGCAGCCAAGGCAGCTCCTACAATGAGCAGTTCTTC.

V gene TRBV28 combines with J gene TRBJ1-2, with 12 positions matching TRBD1. Germline V gives CDR1 MDHEN, CDR2 SYDVKM. The junction had 11 bases not matched to a gene; V was cut back by 5 bases and J by 7 bases. The CDR3 length is 16 residues. CDR3 protein: CASSLGTGGGASGYTF. The CDR3 nucleotides read TGTGCCAGCAGTCTAGGGACAGGGGGCGGAGCTTCTGGCTACACCTTC.

The genes are TRBV7-9 and TRBJ1-2, with 10 positions matching TRBD1. Per germline, CDR1 SEHNR and CDR2 FQNEAQ (reference sequence). This CDR3 spans 15 amino acids. Trimming took 6 bases from V and 0 from J; bases not matched to a gene: 4. CDR3 protein: CASRLGQGANYGYTF. The CDR3 DNA is TGTGCCAGCAGACTAGGACAGGGGGCTAACTATGGCTACACCTTC. The whole variable domain, remainder taken from reference TRBV7-9 and TRBJ1-2, is DTGVSQNPRHKITKRGQNVTFRCDPISEHNRLYWYRQTLGQGPEFLTYFQNEAQLEKSRLLSDRFSAERPKGSFSTLEIQRTEQGDSAMYLCASRLGQGANYGYTFGSGTRLTVV.

This sequence joins TRBV5-4 and TRBJ2-7; D call uncertain. V lost 0 bases, J lost 6 bases, and 10 bases lay in between. This CDR3 is 13 amino acids long. Germline loops: CDR1 SGHNT, CDR2 YYREEE (reference sequence). CDR3 sequence reads: CASSLALRGEQYF. CDR3 coding DNA: TGTGCCAGCAGCTTGGCCCTAAGAGGCGAGCAGTACTTC.

This sequence joins TRBV5-1 and TRBJ2-7; 13 bases map to TRBD2. Losses at the gene ends were 3 bases for V and 5 bases for J; bases not matched to a gene: 5. This CDR3 spans 15 amino acids. Germline loops: CDR1 SGHRS, CDR2 YFSETQ. CDR3 nucleotide sequence: TGCGCCAGCAGCTCGGGACTAGCGGGATTCGACGAGCAGTACTTC. This translates into CASSSGLAGFDEQYF.

The CDR3 reads CASSVDGRFSEAFF. CDR3 DNA: TGTGCCAGCAGCGTAGATGGGAGGTTCTCCGAAGCTTTCTTT. This chain connects TRBV9 to TRBJ1-1; D not certain. This CDR3 comprises 14 residues. Between the trimmed V and J ends, which lost 0 bases and 8 bases, there was a span of 14 bases. Germline CDR1 SGDLS, CDR2 YYNGEE.

A single count supports this clone. The J gene is TRBJ1-3, the V gene TRBV28; 7 bases line up with TRBD1. CDR3 size: 14 residues. V lost 6 bases and J lost 8; bases outside the gene matches: 10. Germline lookup yields CDR1 MDHEN and CDR2 SYDVKM. CDR3: CASRSTGEEYTIYF. CDR3 DNA: TGTGCCAGCAGATCCACAGGGGAGGAATACACCATATATTTT. The full variable domain, completed using reference TRBV28 and TRBJ1-3, is DVKVTQSSRYLVKRTGEKVFLECVQDMDHENMFWYRQDPGLGLRLIYFSYDVKMKEKGDIPEGYSVSREKKERFSLILESASTNQTSMYLCASRSTGEEYTIYFGEGSWLTVV.